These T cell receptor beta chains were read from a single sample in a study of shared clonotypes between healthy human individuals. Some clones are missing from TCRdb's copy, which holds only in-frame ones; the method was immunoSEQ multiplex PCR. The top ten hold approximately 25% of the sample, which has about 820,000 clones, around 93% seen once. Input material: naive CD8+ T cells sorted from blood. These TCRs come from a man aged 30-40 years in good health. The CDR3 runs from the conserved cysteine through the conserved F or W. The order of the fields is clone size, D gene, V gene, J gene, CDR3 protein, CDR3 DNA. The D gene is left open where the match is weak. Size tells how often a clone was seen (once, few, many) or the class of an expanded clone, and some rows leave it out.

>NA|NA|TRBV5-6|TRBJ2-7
CASSLASYEQYF
TGTGCCAGCAGCTTGGCCTCTTACGAGCAGTACTTC
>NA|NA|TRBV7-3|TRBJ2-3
CASSPYWGTDTQYF
TGTGCCAGCAGCCCTTATTGGGGCACAGATACGCAGTATTTT
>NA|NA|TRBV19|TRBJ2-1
CASKFLGGDEQFF
TGTGCCAGTAAGTTCTTGGGGGGCGATGAGCAGTTCTTC
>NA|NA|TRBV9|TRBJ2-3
CASTPRRRTQSTDTQYF
TGTGCCAGCACCCCCCGTAGGAGGACCCAAAGCACAGATACGCAGTATTTT
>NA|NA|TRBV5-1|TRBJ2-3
CASSPDNWDTQYF
TGCGCCAGCAGCCCCGACAACTGGGATACGCAGTATTTT
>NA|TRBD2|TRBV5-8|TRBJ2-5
CASSSPREESLQETQYF
TGTGCCAGCAGCTCCCCCCGGGAGGAATCCCTCCAAGAGACCCAGTACTTC
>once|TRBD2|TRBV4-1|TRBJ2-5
CASSGGARTSGTRGTQYF
TGCGCCAGCAGCGGCGGGGCTCGGACTAGCGGGACCCGGGGGACCCAGTACTTC
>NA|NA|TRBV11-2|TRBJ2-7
CASSLAGVGEQYF
TGTGCCAGCAGCTTAGCGGGGGTTGGCGAGCAGTACTTC
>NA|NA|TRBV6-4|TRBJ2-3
CASSEEGQADTQYF
TGTGCCAGCAGTGAAGAGGGGCAGGCAGATACGCAGTATTTT
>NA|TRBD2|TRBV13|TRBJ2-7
CASSPRIAGGPTSYEQYF
TGTGCCAGCAGCCCCCGGATAGCGGGAGGGCCTACGTCCTACGAGCAGTACTTC
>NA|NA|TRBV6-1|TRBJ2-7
CASSAWGSYEQYF
TGTGCCAGCAGTGCATGGGGAAGCTACGAGCAGTACTTC
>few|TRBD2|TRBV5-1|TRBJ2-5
CASSLGLAGGFAETQYF
TGCGCCAGCAGCTTAGGGCTAGCGGGAGGGTTTGCAGAGACCCAGTACTTC
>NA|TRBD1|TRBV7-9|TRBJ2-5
CASSSWDRLTQYF
TGTGCCAGCAGCTCCTGGGACAGATTGACCCAGTACTTC
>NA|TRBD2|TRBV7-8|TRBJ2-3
CASSFRLATDTQYF
TGTGCCAGCAGCTTCCGACTAGCAACGGATACGCAGTATTTT
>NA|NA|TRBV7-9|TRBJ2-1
CASTPRTAYEQFF
TGTGCCAGCACCCCCCGGACCGCATATGAGCAGTTCTTC
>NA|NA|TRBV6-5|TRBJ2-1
CASSYGESSYNEQFF
TGTGCCAGCAGTTATGGGGAGAGCTCCTACAATGAGCAGTTCTTC
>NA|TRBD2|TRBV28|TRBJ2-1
CASSLVGTSGSNEQFF
TGTGCCAGCAGTTTAGTTGGGACTAGCGGGAGTAATGAGCAGTTCTTC
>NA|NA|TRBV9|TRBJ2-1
CASSTNRDGTRAYNEQFF
TGTGCCAGCAGCACTAACCGGGACGGGACTCGAGCCTACAATGAGCAGTTCTTC
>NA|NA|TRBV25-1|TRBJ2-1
CASSDTGDLYLDEQFF
TGTGCCAGCAGTGATACCGGGGATCTCTACTTGGATGAGCAGTTCTTC
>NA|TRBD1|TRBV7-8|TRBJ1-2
CASSPSTGLANYGYTF
TGTGCCAGCAGCCCATCGACAGGGCTCGCTAACTATGGCTACACCTTC
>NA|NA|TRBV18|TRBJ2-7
CASSPGDGTYEQYF
TGTGCCAGCTCACCCGGGGACGGAACCTACGAGCAGTACTTC
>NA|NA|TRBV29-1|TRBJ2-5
CSVEVAGFQETQYF
TGCAGCGTTGAAGTCGCGGGGTTCCAAGAGACCCAGTACTTC
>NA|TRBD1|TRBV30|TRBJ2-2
CAWSPRDSLTGELFF
TGTGCCTGGAGTCCACGGGACAGCCTCACCGGGGAGCTGTTTTTT
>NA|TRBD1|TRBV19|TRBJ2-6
CASSIGSQGAFSGANVLTF
TGTGCCAGTAGTATAGGGTCCCAGGGGGCCTTCTCTGGGGCCAACGTCCTGACTTTC
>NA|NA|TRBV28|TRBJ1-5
CASSLAGEPGNQPQHF
TGTGCCAGCAGTTTAGCTGGGGAGCCGGGCAATCAGCCCCAGCATTTT
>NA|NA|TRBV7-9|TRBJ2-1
CASSAAGTSVNEQFF
TGTGCCAGCAGCGCCGCGGGGACCTCCGTAAATGAGCAGTTCTTC
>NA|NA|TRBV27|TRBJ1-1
CASSLQIGDSEAFF
TGTGCCAGCAGTTTACAAATAGGGGACTCTGAAGCTTTCTTT
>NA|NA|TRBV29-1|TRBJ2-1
CSVGTPSINEQFF
TGCAGCGTTGGCACCCCTAGTATCAATGAGCAGTTCTTC
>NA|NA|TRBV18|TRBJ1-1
CASSLPQGPEAFF
TGTGCCAGCTCACTCCCTCAGGGTCCTGAAGCTTTCTTT
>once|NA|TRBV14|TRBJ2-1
CASSLRLYNEQFF
TGTGCCAGCAGCCTCCGACTCTACAATGAGCAGTTCTTC
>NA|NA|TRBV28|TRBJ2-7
CASSDPSYEQYF
TGTGCCAGCAGTGATCCTAGCTACGAGCAGTACTTC
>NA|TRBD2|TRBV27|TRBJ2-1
CASSRPVGGRVYNEQFF
TGTGCCAGCAGTCGCCCCGTGGGAGGGAGAGTTTACAATGAGCAGTTCTTC
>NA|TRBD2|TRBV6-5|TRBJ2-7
CATQPTPGLADEQYF
TGTGCCACCCAACCAACTCCGGGACTAGCTGACGAGCAGTACTTC
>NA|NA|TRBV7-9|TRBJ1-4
CASSHSTNEKLFF
TGTGCCAGCAGCCATTCAACTAATGAAAAACTGTTTTTT
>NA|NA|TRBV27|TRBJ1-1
CASSPAYRDQWTEAFF
TGTGCCAGCAGCCCCGCCTACAGGGACCAGTGGACTGAAGCTTTCTTT
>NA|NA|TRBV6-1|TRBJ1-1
CASSEVGGTQAFF
TGTGCCAGCAGTGAAGTGGGGGGGACCCAAGCTTTCTTT
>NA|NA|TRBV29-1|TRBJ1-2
CSVARFGYGYTF
TGCAGCGTTGCGCGATTTGGCTATGGCTACACCTTC
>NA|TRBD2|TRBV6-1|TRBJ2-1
CASSEGLAGYNEQFF
TGTGCCAGCAGTGAGGGACTAGCGGGATACAATGAGCAGTTCTTC